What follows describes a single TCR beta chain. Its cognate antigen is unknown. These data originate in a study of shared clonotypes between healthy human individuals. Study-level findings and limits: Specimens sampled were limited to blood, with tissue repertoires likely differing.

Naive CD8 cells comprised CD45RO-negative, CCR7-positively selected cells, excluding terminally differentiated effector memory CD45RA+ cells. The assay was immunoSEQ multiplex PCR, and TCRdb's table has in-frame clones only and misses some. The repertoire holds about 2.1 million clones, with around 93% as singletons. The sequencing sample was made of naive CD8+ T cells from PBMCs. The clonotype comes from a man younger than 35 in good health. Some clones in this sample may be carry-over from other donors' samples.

CDR3 coding DNA: TGTGCCAGCAGTTACTCGGCCAGCTACGAGCAGTACTTC. Encoded protein: CASSYSASYEQYF. The chain uses TRBV6-5 and TRBJ2-5; unclear D gene. The end of the DNA aligns better with TRBJ2-7, so the J call may be wrong. CDR1 is MNHEY, CDR2 SVGAGI, per germline. The CDR3 is 13 amino acids.